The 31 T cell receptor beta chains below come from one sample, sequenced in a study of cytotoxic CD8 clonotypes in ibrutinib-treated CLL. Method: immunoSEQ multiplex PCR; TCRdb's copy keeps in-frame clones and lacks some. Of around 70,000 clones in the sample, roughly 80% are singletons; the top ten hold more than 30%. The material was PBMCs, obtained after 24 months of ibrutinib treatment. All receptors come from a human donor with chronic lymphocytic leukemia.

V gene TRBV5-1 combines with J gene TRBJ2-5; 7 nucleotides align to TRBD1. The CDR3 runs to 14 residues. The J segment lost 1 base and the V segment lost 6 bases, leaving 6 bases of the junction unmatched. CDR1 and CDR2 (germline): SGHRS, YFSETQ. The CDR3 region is CASTSGTVQETQYF. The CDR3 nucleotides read TGCGCCAGCACTTCCGGGACAGTCCAAGAGACCCAGTACTTC. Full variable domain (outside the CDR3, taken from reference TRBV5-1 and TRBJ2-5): KAGVTQTPRYLIKTRGQQVTLSCSPISGHRSVSWYQQTPGQGLQFLFEYFSETQRNKGNFPGRFSGRQFSNSRSEMNVSTLELGDSALYLCASTSGTVQETQYFGPGTRLLVL.

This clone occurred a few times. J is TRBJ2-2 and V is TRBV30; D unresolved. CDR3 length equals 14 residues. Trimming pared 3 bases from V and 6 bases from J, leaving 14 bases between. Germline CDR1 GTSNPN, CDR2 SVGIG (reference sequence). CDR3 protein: CAWRSLVLSGELFF. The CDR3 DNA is TGTGCCTGGAGGTCGCTGGTGTTATCCGGGGAGCTGTTTTTT.

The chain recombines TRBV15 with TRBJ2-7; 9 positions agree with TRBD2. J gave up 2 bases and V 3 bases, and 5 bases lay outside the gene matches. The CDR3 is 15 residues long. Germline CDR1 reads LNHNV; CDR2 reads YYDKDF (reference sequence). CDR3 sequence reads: CATSRETSGPYEQYF. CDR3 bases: TGTGCCACCAGCAGGGAAACTAGCGGGCCCTACGAGCAGTACTTC.

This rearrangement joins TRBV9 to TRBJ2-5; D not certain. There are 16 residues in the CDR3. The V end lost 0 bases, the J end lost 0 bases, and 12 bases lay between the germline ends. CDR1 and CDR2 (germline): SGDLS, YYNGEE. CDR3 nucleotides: TGTGCCAGCAGCGTAGTGGGAATGGTCAACCAAGAGACCCAGTACTTC. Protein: CASSVVGMVNQETQYF.

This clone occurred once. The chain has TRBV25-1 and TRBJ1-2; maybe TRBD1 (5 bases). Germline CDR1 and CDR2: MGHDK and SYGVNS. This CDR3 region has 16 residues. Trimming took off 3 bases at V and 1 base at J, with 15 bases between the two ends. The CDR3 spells CASSDISGNNNYGYTF. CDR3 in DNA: TGTGCCAGCAGTGATATTTCAGGGAATAATAACTATGGCTACACCTTC.

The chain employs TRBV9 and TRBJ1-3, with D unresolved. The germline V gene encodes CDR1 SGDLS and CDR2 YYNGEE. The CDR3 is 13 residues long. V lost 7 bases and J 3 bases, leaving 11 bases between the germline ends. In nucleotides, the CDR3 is TGTGCCAGCCGTGGAGGGAGTGGAAACACCATATATTTT. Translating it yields CASRGGSGNTIYF.

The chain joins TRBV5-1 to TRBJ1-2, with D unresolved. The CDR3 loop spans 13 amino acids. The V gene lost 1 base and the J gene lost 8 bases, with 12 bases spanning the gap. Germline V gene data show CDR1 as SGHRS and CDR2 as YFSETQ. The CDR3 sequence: CASSLSAPEGYTF. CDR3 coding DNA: TGCGCCAGCAGCTTGTCAGCGCCCGAAGGCTACACCTTC.

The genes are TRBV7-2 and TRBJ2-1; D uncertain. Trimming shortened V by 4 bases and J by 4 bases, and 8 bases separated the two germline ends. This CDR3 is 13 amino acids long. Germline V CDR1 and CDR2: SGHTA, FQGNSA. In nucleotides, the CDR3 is TGTGCCAGCAGCTCCGAAATGTACAATGAGCAGTTCTTC. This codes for CASSSEMYNEQFF. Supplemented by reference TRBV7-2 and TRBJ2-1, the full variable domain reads GAGVSQSPSNKVTEKGKDVELRCDPISGHTALYWYRQSLGQGLEFLIYFQGNSAPDKSGLPSDRFSAERTGGSVSTLTIQRTQQEDSAVYLCASSSEMYNEQFFGPGTRLTVL.

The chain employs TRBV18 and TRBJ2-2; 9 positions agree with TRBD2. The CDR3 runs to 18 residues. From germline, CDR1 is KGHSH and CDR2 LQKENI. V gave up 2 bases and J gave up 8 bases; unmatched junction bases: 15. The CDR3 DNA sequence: TGTGCCAGCTCACCAAAGTACGGCGGTAGCGGGAGTACTGGGGAGCTGTTTTTT. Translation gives CASSPKYGGSGSTGELFF.

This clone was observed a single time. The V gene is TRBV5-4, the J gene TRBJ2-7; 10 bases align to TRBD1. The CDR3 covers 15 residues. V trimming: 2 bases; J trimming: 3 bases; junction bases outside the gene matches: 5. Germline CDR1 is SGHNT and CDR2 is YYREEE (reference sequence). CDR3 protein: CASSFDGTGVYEQYF. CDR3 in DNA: TGTGCCAGCAGCTTCGACGGGACAGGGGTCTACGAGCAGTACTTC.

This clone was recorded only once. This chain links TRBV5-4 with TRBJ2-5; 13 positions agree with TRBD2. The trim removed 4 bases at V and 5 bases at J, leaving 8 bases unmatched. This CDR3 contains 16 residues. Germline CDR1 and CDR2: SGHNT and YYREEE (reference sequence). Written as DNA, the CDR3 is TGTGCCAGCAGCGAACTGGGACTAGCGGGATGGGAGACCCAGTACTTC. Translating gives CASSELGLAGWETQYF.

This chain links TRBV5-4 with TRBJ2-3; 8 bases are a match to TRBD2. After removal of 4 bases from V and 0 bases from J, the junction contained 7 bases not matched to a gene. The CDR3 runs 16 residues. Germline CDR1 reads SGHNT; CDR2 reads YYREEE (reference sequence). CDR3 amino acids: CASSPGLAASTDTQYF. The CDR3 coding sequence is TGTGCCAGCAGCCCCGGACTAGCTGCTAGCACAGATACGCAGTATTTT.

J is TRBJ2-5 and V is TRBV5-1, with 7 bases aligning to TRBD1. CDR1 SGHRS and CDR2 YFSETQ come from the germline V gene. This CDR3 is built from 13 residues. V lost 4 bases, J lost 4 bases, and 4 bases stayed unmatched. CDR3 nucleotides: TGCGCCAGCAGCACGGACAGGAGAGAGACCCAGTACTTC. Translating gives CASSTDRRETQYF.

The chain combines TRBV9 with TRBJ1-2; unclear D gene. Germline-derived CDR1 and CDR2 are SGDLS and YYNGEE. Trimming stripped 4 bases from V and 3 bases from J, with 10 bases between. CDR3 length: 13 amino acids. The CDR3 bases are TGTGCCAGCAGCCCGACAAGCGACTATGGCTACACCTTC. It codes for CASSPTSDYGYTF. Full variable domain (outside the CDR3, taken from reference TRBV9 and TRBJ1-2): DSGVTQTPKHLITATGQRVTLRCSPRSGDLSVYWYQQSLDQGLQFLIQYYNGEERAKGNILERFSAQQFPDLHSELNLSSLELGDSALYFCASSPTSDYGYTFGSGTRLTVV.

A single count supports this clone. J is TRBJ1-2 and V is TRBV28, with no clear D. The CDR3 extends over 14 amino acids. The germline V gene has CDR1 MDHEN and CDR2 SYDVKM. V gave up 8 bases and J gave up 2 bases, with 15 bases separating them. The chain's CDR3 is CASGRPMGNYGYTF. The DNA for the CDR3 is TGTGCCAGCGGACGGCCGATGGGCAACTATGGCTACACCTTC.

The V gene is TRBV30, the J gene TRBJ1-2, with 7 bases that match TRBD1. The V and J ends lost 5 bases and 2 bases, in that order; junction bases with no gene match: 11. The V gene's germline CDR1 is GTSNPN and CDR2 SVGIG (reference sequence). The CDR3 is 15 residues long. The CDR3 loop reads CAWVAPDRKNYGYTF. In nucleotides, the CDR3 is TGTGCCTGGGTAGCCCCGGACAGGAAGAACTATGGCTACACCTTC.

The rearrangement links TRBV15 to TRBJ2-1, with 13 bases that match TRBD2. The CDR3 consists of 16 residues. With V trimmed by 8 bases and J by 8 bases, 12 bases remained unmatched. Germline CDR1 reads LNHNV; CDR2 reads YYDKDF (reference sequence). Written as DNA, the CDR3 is TGTGCCACCGACGGCGGAGGACTAGCGGGAGTGTATGAGCAGTTCTTC. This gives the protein CATDGGGLAGVYEQFF. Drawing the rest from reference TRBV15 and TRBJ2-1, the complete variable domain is DAMVIQNPRYQVTQFGKPVTLSCSQTLNHNVMYWYQQKSSQAPKLLFHYYDKDFNNEADTPDNFQSRRPNTSFCFLDIRSPGLGDTAMYLCATDGGGLAGVYEQFFGPGTRLTVL.

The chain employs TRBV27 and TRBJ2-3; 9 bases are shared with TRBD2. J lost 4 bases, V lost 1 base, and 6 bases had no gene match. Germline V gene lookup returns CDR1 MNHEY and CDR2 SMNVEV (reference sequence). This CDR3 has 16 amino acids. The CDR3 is CASSLYYSGSPDTQYF. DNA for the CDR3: TGTGCCAGCAGTTTATATTATAGCGGGAGCCCAGATACGCAGTATTTT.

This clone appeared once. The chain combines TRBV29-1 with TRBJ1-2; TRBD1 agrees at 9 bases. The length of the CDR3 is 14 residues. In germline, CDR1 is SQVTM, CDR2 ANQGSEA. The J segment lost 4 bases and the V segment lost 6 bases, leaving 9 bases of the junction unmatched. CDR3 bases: TGCAGCGTCGGTCGACAGGGGGGAGTCTATGGCTACACCTTC. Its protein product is CSVGRQGGVYGYTF.

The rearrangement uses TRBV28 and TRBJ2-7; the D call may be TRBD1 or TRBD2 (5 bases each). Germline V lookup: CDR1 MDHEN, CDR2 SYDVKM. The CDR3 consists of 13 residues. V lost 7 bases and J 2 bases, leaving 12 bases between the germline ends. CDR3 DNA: TGTGCCAGCACCGAGGGACGGACCTACGAGCAGTACTTC. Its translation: CASTEGRTYEQYF.

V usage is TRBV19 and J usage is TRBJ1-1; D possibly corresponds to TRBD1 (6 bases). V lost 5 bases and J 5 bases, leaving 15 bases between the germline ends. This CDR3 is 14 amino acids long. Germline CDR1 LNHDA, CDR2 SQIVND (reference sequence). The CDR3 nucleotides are TGTGCCAGTAGTGGTTCGGGGGCGAGGACTGAAGCTTTCTTT. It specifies CASSGSGARTEAFF.

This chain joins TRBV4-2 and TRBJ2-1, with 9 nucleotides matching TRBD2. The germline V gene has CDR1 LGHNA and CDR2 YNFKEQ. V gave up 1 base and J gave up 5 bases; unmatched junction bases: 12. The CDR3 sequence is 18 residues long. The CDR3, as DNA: TGTGCCAGCAGCCAAGTGCTTTTCGGACTAGCGAGAGACAATGAGCAGTTCTTC. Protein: CASSQVLFGLARDNEQFF.

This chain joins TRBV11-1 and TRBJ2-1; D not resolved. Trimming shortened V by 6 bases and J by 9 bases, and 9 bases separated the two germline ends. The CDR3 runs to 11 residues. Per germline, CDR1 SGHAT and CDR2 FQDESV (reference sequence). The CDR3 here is CASRRSGEQFF. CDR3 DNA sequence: TGTGCCAGCAGGCGATCGGGTGAGCAGTTCTTC.

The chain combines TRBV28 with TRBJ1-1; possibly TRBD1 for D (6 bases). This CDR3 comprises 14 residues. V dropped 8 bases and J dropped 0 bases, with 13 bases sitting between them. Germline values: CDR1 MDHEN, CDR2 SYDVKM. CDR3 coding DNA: TGTGCCAGCGGGGTGGGGGCAATGAACACTGAAGCTTTCTTT. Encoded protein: CASGVGAMNTEAFF.

CDR3 in DNA: TGTGCCAGCTCATCCCCGCTCGCCTCGCGGGCTGGTAATGAAAAACTGTTTTTT. Amino acid sequence: CASSSPLASRAGNEKLFF. This chain links TRBV18 with TRBJ1-4; D gene unclear. Germline CDR1 KGHSH, CDR2 LQKENI. CDR3 length equals 18 residues. The V and J ends lost 5 bases and 4 bases respectively, with 23 bases between them.

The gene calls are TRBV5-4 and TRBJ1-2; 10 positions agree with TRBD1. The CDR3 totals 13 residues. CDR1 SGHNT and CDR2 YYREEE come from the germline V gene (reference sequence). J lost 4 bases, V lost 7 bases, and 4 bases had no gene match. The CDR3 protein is CASGTGDPYGYTF. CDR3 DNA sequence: TGTGCCAGCGGGACAGGGGACCCCTATGGCTACACCTTC. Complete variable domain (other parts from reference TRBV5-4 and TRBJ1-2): ETGVTQSPTHLIKTRGQQVTLRCSSQSGHNTVSWYQQALGQGPQFIFQYYREEENGRGNFPPRFSGLQFPNYSSELNVNALELDDSALYLCASGTGDPYGYTFGSGTRLTVV.

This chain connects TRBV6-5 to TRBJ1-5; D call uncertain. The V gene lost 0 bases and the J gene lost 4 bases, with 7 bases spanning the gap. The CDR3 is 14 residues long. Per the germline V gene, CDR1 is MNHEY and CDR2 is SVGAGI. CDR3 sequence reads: CASSYSDGNQPQHF. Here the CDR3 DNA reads TGTGCCAGCAGTTACTCGGATGGTAATCAGCCCCAGCATTTT.

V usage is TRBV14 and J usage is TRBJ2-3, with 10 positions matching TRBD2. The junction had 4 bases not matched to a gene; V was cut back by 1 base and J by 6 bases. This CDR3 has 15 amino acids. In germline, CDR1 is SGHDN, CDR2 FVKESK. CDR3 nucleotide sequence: TGTGCCAGCAGCCAAGTATCTAGCGGGAGCGATACGCAGTATTTT. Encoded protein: CASSQVSSGSDTQYF.

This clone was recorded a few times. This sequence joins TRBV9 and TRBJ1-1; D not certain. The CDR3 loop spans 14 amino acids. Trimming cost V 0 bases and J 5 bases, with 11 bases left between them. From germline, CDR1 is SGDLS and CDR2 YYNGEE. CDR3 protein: CASSVGGFETEAFF. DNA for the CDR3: TGTGCCAGCAGCGTAGGTGGTTTCGAGACTGAAGCTTTCTTT.

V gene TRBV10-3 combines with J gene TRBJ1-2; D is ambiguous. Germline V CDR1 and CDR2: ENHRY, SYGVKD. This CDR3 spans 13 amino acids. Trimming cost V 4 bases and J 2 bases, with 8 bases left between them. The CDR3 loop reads CAISAGRNYGYTF. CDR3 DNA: TGTGCCATCAGTGCTGGACGAAACTATGGCTACACCTTC.

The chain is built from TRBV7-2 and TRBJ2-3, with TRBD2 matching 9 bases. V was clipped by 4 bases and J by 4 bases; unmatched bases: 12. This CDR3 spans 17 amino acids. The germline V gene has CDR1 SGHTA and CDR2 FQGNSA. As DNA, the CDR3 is TGTGCCAGCAGCTGGCGGGGCGGTAGCGGGAGTGCAGATACGCAGTATTTT. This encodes CASSWRGGSGSADTQYF.